What follows is one T cell receptor (beta chain) and its context. The CDR3 is made up of 14 amino acids. With 7 bases clipped from V and 6 bases from J, the junction kept 5 bases outside the gene matches. TCRdb passed the PCR reads through MiXCR, listing each CDR3 protein once. The data hold 20,000 to 25,000 distinct CDR3 sequences, with approximately 57% observed a single time. The data stem from a study of vaccination and CD4 T cells after COVID-19. This specimen consisted of CD4+ T cells from blood, obtained before SARS-CoV-2 vaccination. The rearrangement uses TRBV12-3 or TRBV12-4 and TRBJ1-5, with 11 bases lining up with TRBD1. The sequence was obtained from a human donor who had recovered from COVID-19. CDR3 in amino acids: CASTAGTGGQPQHF. In nucleotides, the CDR3 is TGTGCCAGCACCGCCGGGACAGGGGGTCAGCCCCAGCATTTT.